What follows are 17 T cell receptor beta chains derived from one specimen sequenced in a study of blood T cell repertoires in COVID-19. Repertoires were generated with immunoSEQ multiplex PCR, while TCRdb's copy carries only in-frame clones and drops some. The table lists approximately 400,000 clones, 80% to 85% of them singletons. Sequencing was done on a sample of PBMCs or T cells enriched from blood (not recorded which). The receptor source for this set is a woman aged 50 to 60 who had recovered from COVID-19.

This clone was detected only once. V usage is TRBV28 and J usage is TRBJ1-1; 7 bases map to TRBD1. This CDR3 has 18 amino acids. The J segment lost 2 bases and the V segment lost 3 bases, leaving 15 bases of the junction unmatched. Germline-derived CDR1 and CDR2 are MDHEN and SYDVKM. This CDR3 is CASSFWDQGVGLNTEAFF. CDR3 nucleotide sequence: TGTGCCAGCAGTTTTTGGGACCAGGGGGTAGGCCTAAACACTGAAGCTTTCTTT.

The CDR3 spells CASSPSGGAGEQYF. The CDR3 nucleotides are TGTGCCAGCAGCCCTAGCGGGGGGGCCGGGGAGCAGTACTTC. The chain combines TRBV7-2 with TRBJ2-7, with 12 bases that match TRBD2. This CDR3 region has 14 residues. Trimming took 5 bases from V and 7 from J; bases not matched to a gene: 6. Germline values: CDR1 SGHTA, CDR2 FQGNSA.

The chain has TRBV5-1 and TRBJ2-7; 8 positions agree with TRBD2. This CDR3 is 13 amino acids long. The V and J ends lost 4 bases and 5 bases, in that order; junction bases with no gene match: 5. The germline CDR1 and CDR2 sequences are SGHRS and YFSETQ. CDR3: CASSAGLANEQYF. In DNA, the CDR3 is TGCGCCAGCAGCGCCGGACTAGCAAACGAGCAGTACTTC.

V and J are TRBV27 and TRBJ2-5; D is perhaps TRBD2 (6 bases). This CDR3 has 14 residues. Germline loops: CDR1 MNHEY, CDR2 SMNVEV (reference sequence). V was trimmed by 3 bases and J by 5 bases, leaving 13 bases between them. Here the CDR3 reads CASSFSGVRETQYF. The CDR3 DNA sequence: TGTGCCAGCAGTTTTTCGGGAGTTCGGGAGACCCAGTACTTC.

V and J are TRBV9 and TRBJ1-4; D might be TRBD1 (6 bases). Germline V gene sequence: CDR1 SGDLS, CDR2 YYNGEE. V lost 2 bases, J lost 2 bases, and 10 bases lay in between. The CDR3 has 15 residues. Here the CDR3 DNA reads TGTGCCAGCAGCGTCAGGGGATCGACTAATGAAAAACTGTTTTTT. As protein: CASSVRGSTNEKLFF.

The chain recombines TRBV3-1 (or the pseudogene TRBV3-2) with TRBJ2-1; possibly TRBD2 for D (6 bases). The germline V and J ends were trimmed by 1 base and 3 bases, with 16 bases remaining between them. This CDR3 spans 17 amino acids. Germline loops: CDR1 LGHDT, CDR2 YNNKEL (reference sequence). This CDR3 reads CASSQGFQPSVYNEQFF. Here the CDR3 DNA reads TGTGCCAGCAGCCAAGGTTTTCAACCTAGCGTCTACAATGAGCAGTTCTTC.

This clone was counted a few times. The V gene is TRBV7-3, the J gene TRBJ2-5, with D perhaps matching TRBD1 (5 bases). Germline CDR1 and CDR2: SGHTA and FQGTGA. This CDR3 contains 14 residues. Deletions cut 5 bases from V and 5 bases from J, with 15 bases between. The CDR3 nucleotides are TGTGCCAGCAGCCCAAGGGGTTCCCAGGAGACCCAGTACTTC. Translated: CASSPRGSQETQYF.

The chain links TRBV11-2 to TRBJ2-2; TRBD1 agrees at 8 bases. Germline assignment: CDR1 SGHAT and CDR2 FQNNGV. The CDR3 is made up of 16 amino acids. Trimming removed 3 bases from V and 5 bases from J; junction bases left unmatched: 8. The CDR3 spells CASSFNPRGLTGELFF. The DNA of the CDR3 is TGTGCCAGCAGCTTCAATCCCAGGGGGCTGACCGGGGAGCTGTTTTTT.

This chain joins TRBV18 and TRBJ1-1, with 10 bases lining up with TRBD1. The trim removed 5 bases at V and 3 bases at J, leaving 6 bases unmatched. This CDR3 is built from 15 residues. Germline-derived CDR1 and CDR2 are KGHSH and LQKENI. CDR3 bases: TGTGCCAGCTCAGTTGACAGGGGGCCTTACACTGAAGCTTTCTTT. It is translated as CASSVDRGPYTEAFF.

Points on this clone: Other DNA sequences in the sample encode the same CDR3. This chain links TRBV28 with TRBJ1-2; D perhaps matches TRBD1 (5 bases). This CDR3 region has 12 residues. Trimming took off 4 bases at V and 4 bases at J, with 7 bases between the two ends. The germline V gene encodes CDR1 MDHEN and CDR2 SYDVKM. The CDR3 DNA sequence: TGTGCCAGCAGTTCGGGGGTCTATGGCTACACCTTC. This codes for CASSSGVYGYTF.

This chain joins TRBV12-3 or TRBV12-4 and TRBJ2-7; 8 bases align to TRBD1. V was clipped by 6 bases and J by 7 bases; unmatched bases: 8. CDR3 length equals 13 residues. CDR3 sequence: CASSDRGIGEQYF. In DNA, the CDR3 is TGTGCCAGCAGCGACAGGGGCATTGGGGAGCAGTACTTC.

CDR3 coding DNA: TGTGCCACCAGCGAATGGGGCGGGAGCTCCTACAATGAGCAGTTCTTC. Translated, it gives CATSEWGGSSYNEQFF. The rearrangement uses TRBV15 and TRBJ2-1; 7 positions match TRBD2. Germline V CDR1 and CDR2: LNHNV, YYDKDF (reference sequence). V gave up 5 bases and J gave up 0 bases; unmatched junction bases: 7. The CDR3 has 16 amino acids.

The chain employs TRBV13 and TRBJ1-5; 8 bases agree with TRBD1. This CDR3 spans 15 amino acids. CDR1 and CDR2 (germline): PRHDT, FYEKMQ (reference sequence). The trim removed 5 bases at V and 3 bases at J, leaving 6 bases unmatched. CDR3 amino acids: CASSTGQVINQPQHF. The CDR3 nucleotides are TGTGCCAGCAGCACGGGACAGGTGATCAATCAGCCCCAGCATTTT.

The chain recombines TRBV5-4 with TRBJ2-1; 7 positions match TRBD2. CDR3 length: 15 residues. Germline V gene sequence: CDR1 SGHNT, CDR2 YYREEE (reference sequence). Trimming took 4 bases from V and 4 from J; bases not matched to a gene: 8. The DNA of the CDR3 is TGTGCCAGCAGCCTCGGCGGGGGTGGATACAATGAGCAGTTCTTC. Translated, it gives CASSLGGGGYNEQFF.

The gene calls are TRBV3-1 (or the pseudogene TRBV3-2) and TRBJ2-6; 8 nucleotides agree with TRBD1. The V gene's germline CDR1 is LGHDT and CDR2 YNNKEL (reference sequence). V lost 4 bases, J lost 0 bases, and 11 bases stayed unmatched. This CDR3 is 19 amino acids long. The CDR3 coding sequence is TGTGCCAGCAGCCTCCCGGGACAGGTACTTTTCTCTGGGGCCAACGTCCTGACTTTC. This encodes CASSLPGQVLFSGANVLTF.

The chain couples TRBV28 to TRBJ1-1; the D gene is possibly TRBD1 (5 bases). The V gene lost 6 bases and the J gene lost 6 bases, with 20 bases spanning the gap. Germline V CDR1 and CDR2: MDHEN, SYDVKM. This CDR3 contains 15 residues. In nucleotides, the CDR3 is TGTGCCAGCAGAAGACAGTTCCTAGCGTTCGCTGAAGCTTTCTTT. Translated, it gives CASRRQFLAFAEAFF.

The gene calls are TRBV5-8 and TRBJ1-1; D unclear. V was trimmed by 4 bases and J by 6 bases, leaving 10 bases between them. The CDR3 is 12 amino acids. The germline CDR1 and CDR2 sequences are SGHTS and YDEGEE. DNA of the CDR3: TGTGCCAGCAGCCACGTCCGCGCTGAAGCTTTCTTT. The encoded protein is CASSHVRAEAFF. Looking up the rest from reference TRBV5-8 and TRBJ1-1 gives the full variable domain: EAGVTQSPTHLIKTRGQQATLRCSPISGHTSVYWYQQALGLGLQFLLWYDEGEERNRGNFPPRFSGRQFPNYSSELNVNALELEDSALYLCASSHVRAEAFFGQGTRLTVV.